The 20 T cell receptor beta chains in this list originate from one sample, sequenced in a study of CD4 T cells in relation to SARS-CoV-2 and coronaviruses. Clones were read by immunoSEQ multiplex PCR, and TCRdb kept only the in-frame ones, dropping some. This sample has nearly 70,000 clones, with roughly 93% found just once. CD4+ T cells from unexposed donors were obtained before the COVID-19 pandemic (2011-2018). The source material was naive CD4+ T cells from PBMCs. Subset: naive CD4+ T cells isolated by negative enrichment. Receptors originate from a human donor in good health.

The genes are TRBV7-7 and TRBJ2-5; D gene ambiguous. CDR1 and CDR2 from the germline V gene are SSHAT and FNYEAQ (reference sequence). The CDR3 sequence is 14 residues long. V lost 2 bases and J lost 10, with 17 bases in between. The CDR3 DNA follows: TGTGCCAGCAGCTTAATGGTCGGCAGCAGAATCCAGTACTTC. Protein sequence: CASSLMVGSRIQYF.

A single count supports this clone. CDR3 region: CASSTGVRETQYF. In nucleotides, the CDR3 is TGTGCCAGTAGTACAGGGGTGAGGGAGACCCAGTACTTC. This chain connects TRBV19 to TRBJ2-5; D is perhaps TRBD1 (6 bases). Trimming removed 4 bases at V and 5 bases at J, with 11 bases between. The CDR3 length is 13 residues. The germline CDR1 and CDR2 sequences are LNHDA and SQIVND (reference sequence). The entire variable domain, with the rest obtained from reference TRBV19 and TRBJ2-5, is as follows: DGGITQSPKYLFRKEGQNVTLSCEQNLNHDAMYWYRQDPGQGLRLIYYSQIVNDFQKGDIAEGYSVSREKKESFPLTVTSAQKNPTAFYLCASSTGVRETQYFGPGTRLLVL.

Only one count was recorded for this clone. V gene TRBV20-1 combines with J gene TRBJ2-1, with no clear D. CDR3 length: 11 amino acids. Looked up from germline, CDR1 is DFQATT and CDR2 is SNEGSKA (reference sequence). V lost 2 bases and J lost 4, with 3 bases in between. Here the CDR3 DNA reads TGCAGTGCTAGACCATACAATGAGCAGTTCTTC. Translation: CSARPYNEQFF.

This sequence joins TRBV6-6 and TRBJ1-2; D is unresolved. This CDR3 has 12 amino acids. Germline V gene lookup returns CDR1 MNHNY and CDR2 SVGAGI (reference sequence). The V end was cut by 9 bases, the J end by 8 bases, with 16 bases between. CDR3 coding DNA: TGTGCCAGTAGTGGGGAGGGTGGCGGCTACACCTTC. It encodes CASSGEGGGYTF.

This clone appeared a single time. The chain employs TRBV7-9 and TRBJ1-2; 7 bases are shared with TRBD1. With V trimmed by 3 bases and J by 5 bases, 18 bases remained unmatched. The CDR3 covers 18 residues. In germline, CDR1 is SEHNR, CDR2 FQNEAQ (reference sequence). CDR3 in amino acids: CASSFSPSTGFLGYGYTF. The CDR3 region has the DNA TGTGCCAGCAGCTTCAGCCCCTCGACAGGGTTCTTGGGGTATGGCTACACCTTC.

The count of this clone is one. The chain has TRBV18 and TRBJ1-1, with D tentatively TRBD1 (6 bases). Germline assignment: CDR1 KGHSH and CDR2 LQKENI. V dropped 7 bases and J dropped 8 bases, with 20 bases sitting between them. The length of the CDR3 is 14 residues. This chain's CDR3 is CASLPDGGALEAFF. The DNA of the CDR3 is TGTGCCAGCTTGCCAGATGGGGGGGCTTTGGAAGCTTTCTTT.

The genes are TRBV6-5 and TRBJ2-7; D unclear. Deletions cut 7 bases from V and 0 bases from J, with 13 bases between. The CDR3 loop spans 14 amino acids. CDR1 MNHEY and CDR2 SVGAGI come from the germline V gene. The CDR3 spells CASTPQRSSYEQYF. CDR3 coding DNA: TGTGCCAGCACCCCACAGCGTAGCTCCTACGAGCAGTACTTC.

The rearrangement links TRBV7-2 to TRBJ1-6; D unclear. V was trimmed by 3 bases and J by 12 bases, leaving 15 bases between them. Germline lookup yields CDR1 SGHTA and CDR2 FQGNSA. The CDR3 is made up of 14 amino acids. DNA of the CDR3: TGTGCCAGCAGCTTTGACCCCCCCGAGCTACCCCTCCACTTT. Its protein is CASSFDPPELPLHF.

The V gene is TRBV29-1, the J gene TRBJ1-2, with D possibly matching TRBD1 (5 bases). Germline V gene data show CDR1 as SQVTM and CDR2 as ANQGSEA. This CDR3 comprises 10 residues. V lost 7 bases and J 14 bases, leaving 17 bases between the germline ends. The CDR3: CSAGEPTITF. The CDR3 DNA reads TGCAGCGCGGGGGAACCGACGATTACCTTC. Full variable domain (outside the CDR3, taken from reference TRBV29-1 and TRBJ1-2): SAVISQKPSRDICQRGTSLTIQCQVDSQVTMMFWYRQQPGQSLTLIATANQGSEATYESGFVIDKFPISRPNLTFSTLTVSNMSPEDSSIYLCSAGEPTITFGSGTRLTVV.

The V gene is TRBV29-1, the J gene TRBJ2-7; TRBD2 agrees at 12 bases. V shed 3 bases, J shed 3 bases, and the junction held 9 bases outside the gene matches. The germline V gene encodes CDR1 SQVTM and CDR2 ANQGSEA. The CDR3 totals 16 residues. The CDR3 nucleotides read TGCAGCGTTGAGGGCCGATGGACTAGCGGGGTCTACGAGCAGTACTTC. It is translated as CSVEGRWTSGVYEQYF.

This rearrangement joins TRBV6-5 to TRBJ1-1; D is perhaps TRBD1 (6 bases). V lost 6 bases and J lost 8, with 10 bases in between. This CDR3 has 11 residues. Germline CDR1 MNHEY, CDR2 SVGAGI. DNA of the CDR3: TGTGCCAGCAGAGACAGGTTCGAAGCTTTCTTT. It yields the protein CASRDRFEAFF.

The CDR3: CASSPDPSNEQYF. In nucleotides, the CDR3 is TGCGCCAGCAGCCCGGACCCCTCTAACGAGCAGTACTTC. The chain is built from TRBV5-1 and TRBJ2-7; no clear D. This CDR3 has 13 amino acids. The ends were cut back, 4 bases at V and 5 bases at J, with 13 bases in the middle. CDR1 and CDR2 from the germline V gene are SGHRS and YFSETQ.

This clone was counted only a few times. The rearrangement links TRBV27 to TRBJ1-1, with 7 bases identical to TRBD1. CDR3 length: 17 residues. Germline V gene lookup returns CDR1 MNHEY and CDR2 SMNVEV (reference sequence). Unmatched junction bases numbered 10, after V lost 3 bases and J lost 0 bases. CDR3 sequence: CASSFRWDSTMNTEAFF. CDR3 in DNA: TGTGCCAGCAGTTTCCGCTGGGACAGCACAATGAACACTGAAGCTTTCTTT.

A single count supports this clone. V is TRBV5-4 and J is TRBJ2-2, with a weak D call TRBD1 (5 bases). The length of the CDR3 is 14 residues. V lost 0 bases, J lost 4 bases, and 7 bases lay in between. Germline loops: CDR1 SGHNT, CDR2 YYREEE (reference sequence). CDR3: CASSLDRPTGELFF. The CDR3 coding sequence is TGTGCCAGCAGCTTGGACAGGCCCACCGGGGAGCTGTTTTTT.

The chain carries TRBV29-1 and TRBJ1-1; D perhaps matches TRBD1 (5 bases). Trimming stripped 7 bases from V and 1 base from J, with 10 bases between. CDR1 is SQVTM and CDR2 is ANQGSEA in the germline V gene. This CDR3 region has 12 residues. The CDR3 sequence: CSAREANTEAFF. The CDR3 DNA reads as TGCAGCGCCAGGGAAGCGAACACTGAAGCTTTCTTT.

The rearrangement joins TRBV6-1 to TRBJ1-4, with a weak D call TRBD1 (5 bases). Germline loops: CDR1 MNHNS, CDR2 SASEGT. V was pared by 1 base and J by 3 bases, with 9 bases between. The CDR3 spans 15 residues. The CDR3 reads CASSEGDRSNEKLFF. DNA of the CDR3: TGTGCCAGCAGTGAAGGTGACAGATCTAATGAAAAACTGTTTTTT.

The rearrangement joins TRBV7-3 to TRBJ2-1, with D perhaps matching TRBD2 (6 bases). This CDR3 comprises 14 residues. Per the germline V gene, CDR1 is SGHTA and CDR2 is FQGTGA. Trimming shortened V by 5 bases and J by 10 bases, and 18 bases separated the two germline ends. This CDR3 reads CASSPGPSSVEQFF. CDR3 bases: TGTGCCAGCAGCCCCGGCCCGTCTAGCGTAGAGCAGTTCTTC.

This chain links TRBV5-1 with TRBJ1-4, with 8 bases fitting TRBD1. The V gene end was trimmed by 4 bases and the J gene end by 5 bases; junction bases not matched to a gene: 4. This CDR3 is 14 amino acids long. Germline V lookup: CDR1 SGHRS, CDR2 YFSETQ. CDR3 region: CASSQGQANEKLFF. For the CDR3, the DNA is TGCGCCAGCAGCCAGGGACAGGCAAATGAAAAACTGTTTTTT. Full variable domain (outside the CDR3, taken from reference TRBV5-1 and TRBJ1-4): KAGVTQTPRYLIKTRGQQVTLSCSPISGHRSVSWYQQTPGQGLQFLFEYFSETQRNKGNFPGRFSGRQFSNSRSEMNVSTLELGDSALYLCASSQGQANEKLFFGSGTQLSVL.

The chain uses TRBV27 and TRBJ1-2; 10 bases align to TRBD1. The germline CDR1 and CDR2 sequences are MNHEY and SMNVEV (reference sequence). The CDR3 runs to 15 residues. V lost 5 bases and J lost 4; bases outside the gene matches: 7. Here the CDR3 DNA reads TGTGCCAGCAGTCTGGGACAGGGGCTACCCTATGGCTACACCTTC. Translated, it gives CASSLGQGLPYGYTF.

The V call is TRBV28, the J call TRBJ2-1, with 9 bases fitting TRBD2. The CDR3 loop spans 16 amino acids. Germline V gene data show CDR1 as MDHEN and CDR2 as SYDVKM. J was trimmed by 4 bases and V by 5 bases; bases with no gene match: 9. CDR3 loop: CASSHLASGEYNEQFF. CDR3 nucleotides: TGTGCCAGCAGTCACCTTGCTAGCGGGGAATACAATGAGCAGTTCTTC.